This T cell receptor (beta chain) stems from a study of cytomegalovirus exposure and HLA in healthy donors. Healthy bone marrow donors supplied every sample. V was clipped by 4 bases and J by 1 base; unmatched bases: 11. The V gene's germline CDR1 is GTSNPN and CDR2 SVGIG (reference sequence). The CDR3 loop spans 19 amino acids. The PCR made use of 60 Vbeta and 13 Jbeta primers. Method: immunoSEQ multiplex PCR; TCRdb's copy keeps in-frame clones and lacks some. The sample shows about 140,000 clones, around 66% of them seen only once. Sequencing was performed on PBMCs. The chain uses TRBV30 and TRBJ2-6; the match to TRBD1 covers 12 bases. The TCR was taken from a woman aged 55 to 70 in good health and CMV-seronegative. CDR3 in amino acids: CAWTPLGDRGLSGANVLTF. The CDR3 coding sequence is TGTGCCTGGACCCCCTTGGGGGACAGGGGGCTTTCTGGGGCCAACGTCCTGACTTTC.